The entry below describes one T cell receptor beta chain. The source of the sample is a study of blood T cell repertoires in COVID-19. Study in general: Whether acute or convalescent, the COVID-19 samples came from the United States, Italy and Spain. In each case, the material was cDNA or gDNA derived from T cells, B-cell-depleted T cells, or PBMCs.

In the authors' methods: Reference gene primer amplification yielded estimated nucleated cell counts. Profiling relied on immunoSEQ multiplex PCR, and the TCRdb table lists in-frame clones only, not all of them. The V and J calls and clone size come from that table; D and trimming were worked out from the DNA. The table includes under 200,000 clones, approximately 80% detected once. There are 15 residues in the CDR3. Trimming took 0 bases from V and 1 from J; bases not matched to a gene: 0. Germline assignment: CDR1 KGHDR and CDR2 SFDVKD. The clonotype originates from a man between 50 and 59 years old who had recovered from COVID-19. The V gene is TRBV24-1, the J gene TRBJ2-5; 8 bases fit TRBD1. Sequenced input: PBMCs or T cells enriched from blood (not recorded which). This CDR3 reads CATSDLTGGQETQYF. In DNA, the CDR3 is TGTGCCACCAGTGATTTGACAGGGGGCCAAGAGACCCAGTACTTC.